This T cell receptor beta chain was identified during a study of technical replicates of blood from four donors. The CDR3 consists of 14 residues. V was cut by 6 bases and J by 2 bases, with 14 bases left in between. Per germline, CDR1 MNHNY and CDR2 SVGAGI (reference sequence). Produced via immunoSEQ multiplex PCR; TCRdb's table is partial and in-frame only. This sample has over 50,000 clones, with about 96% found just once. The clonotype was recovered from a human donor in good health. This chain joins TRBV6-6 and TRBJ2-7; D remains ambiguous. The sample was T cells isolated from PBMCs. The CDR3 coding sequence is TGTGCCAGCAGCGCCGCGCTAACCCCCTACGAGCAGTACTTC. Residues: CASSAALTPYEQYF.